This TCR beta chain emerged from a study of T cell responses to AZD1222 COVID-19 vaccine. This clone was recorded only once. Its antigen is not identified. Clones were read by immunoSEQ multiplex PCR, and TCRdb kept only the in-frame ones, dropping some. The repertoire consists of around 63,000 clones, with about 85% occurring once and the leading ten covering roughly 19%. Regarding the study as a whole: The span of vaccine-associated CD4 TCRs extended across spike, with dominance at 160-218 and 743-854.

V shed 5 bases and J 0 bases; nucleotides not matched to a gene: 9. The CDR3 loop spans 17 amino acids. Germline V gene lookup returns CDR1 SGHVS and CDR2 FQNEAQ. The sequence was collected from an adult in good health. The sample was peripheral blood, taken on day 0 of AZD1222 vaccination. This chain links TRBV7-8 with TRBJ1-4; 7 bases align to TRBD1. The CDR3 nucleotides are TGTGCCAGCAGCCCGGGACAGTTCATATCAACTAATGAAAAACTGTTTTTT. Translating gives CASSPGQFISTNEKLFF.